The 15 T cell receptor beta chains reported below all come from one sample, sequenced in a study of blood T cell repertoires in COVID-19. This table comes from immunoSEQ multiplex PCR, and its TCRdb copy is limited to in-frame clones, with some not included. The table shows tens of thousands of clones, with roughly 84% occurring only once. Sequenced material: peripheral blood. The origin of the receptors is a woman aged 60-70 years with acute or convalescent COVID-19.

This chain joins TRBV7-3 and TRBJ1-2; TRBD1 is a possible D gene (6 bases). V shed 5 bases and J shed 6 bases, with 19 bases lying between them. The length of the CDR3 is 15 residues. Germline V gene lookup returns CDR1 SGHTA and CDR2 FQGTGA. The CDR3 is CASSPFAGASDGYTF. The DNA for the CDR3 is TGTGCCAGCAGCCCATTTGCAGGGGCTTCCGATGGCTACACCTTC.

The J gene is TRBJ1-2, the V gene TRBV24-1; weak D call: TRBD1 (6 bases). Germline loops: CDR1 KGHDR, CDR2 SFDVKD. The CDR3 contains 13 residues. V was pared by 3 bases and J by 2 bases, with 6 bases between. The CDR3 loop reads CATSDQGNYGYTF. DNA of the CDR3: TGTGCCACCAGTGATCAGGGGAACTATGGCTACACCTTC.

This clone has at least ten counts. The J gene is TRBJ1-1, the V gene TRBV6-5, with 7 bases matching TRBD1. This CDR3 comprises 16 residues. The V gene end was trimmed by 4 bases and the J gene end by 6 bases; junction bases not matched to a gene: 14. The germline CDR1 and CDR2 sequences are MNHEY and SVGAGI. This chain's CDR3 is CASSSHLEGAGAEAFF. The CDR3 bases are TGTGCCAGCAGTTCTCACCTCGAGGGGGCTGGAGCTGAAGCTTTCTTT.

This clone was recorded at least ten times. The genes are TRBV11-2 and TRBJ2-2; TRBD1 agrees at 9 bases. Germline V gene lookup returns CDR1 SGHAT and CDR2 FQNNGV. V shed 3 bases and J 3 bases; nucleotides not matched to a gene: 5. The CDR3 has 16 residues. CDR3 protein: CASSFSRTGDTGELFF. CDR3 coding DNA: TGTGCCAGCAGCTTTAGTAGGACAGGGGACACCGGGGAGCTGTTTTTT. Complete variable domain (other parts from reference TRBV11-2 and TRBJ2-2): EAGVAQSPRYKIIEKRQSVAFWCNPISGHATLYWYQQILGQGPKLLIQFQNNGVVDDSQLPKDRFSAERLKGVDSTLKIQPAKLEDSAVYLCASSFSRTGDTGELFFGEGSRLTVL.

The genes are TRBV12-3 or TRBV12-4 and TRBJ1-1, with a possible D match to TRBD1 (5 bases). The CDR3 spans 13 residues. V was pared by 4 bases and J by 6 bases, with 12 bases between. The CDR3: CASSSRGLAEAFF. The CDR3 nucleotides read TGTGCCAGCAGTTCACGGGGGTTGGCTGAAGCTTTCTTT.

V is TRBV19 and J is TRBJ1-3; tentatively, D is TRBD1 (6 bases). Trimming shortened V by 3 bases and J by 4 bases, and 13 bases separated the two germline ends. This CDR3 region has 15 residues. From germline, CDR1 is LNHDA and CDR2 SQIVND (reference sequence). In DNA, the CDR3 is TGTGCCAGTAGTATCTCGGGACAAAACGGAAACACCATATATTTT. Translating it yields CASSISGQNGNTIYF. Full variable domain (missing parts from reference TRBV19 and TRBJ1-3): DGGITQSPKYLFRKEGQNVTLSCEQNLNHDAMYWYRQDPGQGLRLIYYSQIVNDFQKGDIAEGYSVSREKKESFPLTVTSAQKNPTAFYLCASSISGQNGNTIYFGEGSWLTVV.

CDR3 bases: TGTGCCTGGAGTTTTACGAGAGGGGGAAGCACAGATACGCAGTATTTT. It codes for CAWSFTRGGSTDTQYF. The chain couples TRBV30 to TRBJ2-3; D may be TRBD1 (6 bases). This CDR3 spans 16 amino acids. V gave up 2 bases and J gave up 0 bases, with 15 bases separating them. CDR1 is GTSNPN, CDR2 SVGIG, per germline (reference sequence).

V gene TRBV5-6 combines with J gene TRBJ1-6; 7 nucleotides align to TRBD1. The CDR3 has 17 residues. With V trimmed by 0 bases and J by 2 bases, 5 bases remained unmatched. Germline V gene sequence: CDR1 SGHDT, CDR2 YYEEEE. CDR3 region: CASSLATGTAYNSPLHF. In DNA form, the CDR3 reads TGTGCCAGCAGCTTGGCTACAGGGACAGCCTATAATTCACCCCTCCACTTT.

V gene TRBV11-2 combines with J gene TRBJ1-1; D ambiguous. CDR3 length equals 16 residues. Deletions cut 6 bases from V and 0 bases from J, with 17 bases between. Per germline, CDR1 SGHAT and CDR2 FQNNGV. For the CDR3, the DNA is TGTGCCAGCAGAATACTGGGGAGCGGGATGAACACTGAAGCTTTCTTT. It encodes CASRILGSGMNTEAFF.

The chain combines TRBV2 with TRBJ1-5; D possibly corresponds to TRBD1 (5 bases). Per the germline V gene, CDR1 is SNHLY and CDR2 is FYNNEI. The germline V and J ends were trimmed by 7 bases and 6 bases, with 13 bases remaining between them. The CDR3 is made up of 13 amino acids. The CDR3 nucleotides read TGTGCCAGCAACCCCGGGGGGGTTCAGCCCCAGCATTTT. It specifies CASNPGGVQPQHF.

This CDR3 is CASSSTGNYGYTF. The CDR3 DNA sequence: TGTGCCAGCAGCTCAACAGGGAACTATGGCTACACCTTC. The chain carries TRBV7-9 and TRBJ1-2; D may be TRBD1 (6 bases). Germline V gives CDR1 SEHNR, CDR2 FQNEAQ (reference sequence). The CDR3 length is 13 residues. Trimming cost V 4 bases and J 2 bases, with 8 bases left between them.

The chain joins TRBV5-4 to TRBJ1-6; D remains unclear. Germline V gene data show CDR1 as SGHNT and CDR2 as YYREEE (reference sequence). V shed 3 bases and J shed 16 bases, with 20 bases lying between them. CDR3 length: 14 amino acids. The CDR3 spells CASSSTTGSSQLHF. Written as DNA, the CDR3 is TGTGCCAGCAGCTCAACGACGGGTAGCAGTCAACTCCACTTT.

In the case of this clone: Different DNA sequences within this sample yield the same CDR3. The J gene is TRBJ1-4, the V gene TRBV6-5; possible D gene TRBD1, 6 bases. CDR3 length: 14 amino acids. V gave up 4 bases and J gave up 2 bases, with 8 bases separating them. Germline lookup yields CDR1 MNHEY and CDR2 SVGAGI. CDR3 protein: CASSFGQTNEKLFF. The CDR3 nucleotides read TGTGCCAGCAGTTTTGGACAGACTAATGAAAAACTGTTTTTT.

The chain links TRBV6-6 to TRBJ2-2, with 11 bases that match TRBD2. The germline V gene encodes CDR1 MNHNY and CDR2 SVGAGI (reference sequence). This CDR3 is built from 18 residues. V was pared by 6 bases and J by 5 bases, with 14 bases of the junction left unmatched. The CDR3 nucleotides read TGTGCCAGCAGCCGAAACGCTCTAGCGGGGGGAACAACCGGGGAGCTGTTTTTT. Amino acids: CASSRNALAGGTTGELFF.

This chain uses TRBV9 with TRBJ1-3; 8 bases match TRBD1. Per germline, CDR1 SGDLS and CDR2 YYNGEE. The CDR3 extends over 16 amino acids. The ends lost 0 bases at V and 4 bases at J; junction bases unmatched: 6. DNA for the CDR3: TGTGCCAGCAGCGTAGATGGACAGGGAGGCGGAAACACCATATATTTT. Protein sequence: CASSVDGQGGGNTIYF. The variable domain in full, completed from reference TRBV9 and TRBJ1-3, reads DSGVTQTPKHLITATGQRVTLRCSPRSGDLSVYWYQQSLDQGLQFLIQYYNGEERAKGNILERFSAQQFPDLHSELNLSSLELGDSALYFCASSVDGQGGGNTIYFGEGSWLTVV.